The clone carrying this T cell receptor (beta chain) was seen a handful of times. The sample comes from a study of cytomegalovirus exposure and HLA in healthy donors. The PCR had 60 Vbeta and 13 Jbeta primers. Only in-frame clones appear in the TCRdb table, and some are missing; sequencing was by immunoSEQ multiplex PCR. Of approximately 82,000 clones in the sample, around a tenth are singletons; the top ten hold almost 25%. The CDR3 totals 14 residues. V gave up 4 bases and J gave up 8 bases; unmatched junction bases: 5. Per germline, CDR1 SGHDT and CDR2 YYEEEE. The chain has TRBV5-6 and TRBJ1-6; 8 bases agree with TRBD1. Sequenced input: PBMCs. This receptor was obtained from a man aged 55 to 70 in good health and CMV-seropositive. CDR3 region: CASSNDRGHSPLHF. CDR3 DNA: TGTGCCAGCAGCAATGACAGGGGACATTCACCCCTCCACTTT.